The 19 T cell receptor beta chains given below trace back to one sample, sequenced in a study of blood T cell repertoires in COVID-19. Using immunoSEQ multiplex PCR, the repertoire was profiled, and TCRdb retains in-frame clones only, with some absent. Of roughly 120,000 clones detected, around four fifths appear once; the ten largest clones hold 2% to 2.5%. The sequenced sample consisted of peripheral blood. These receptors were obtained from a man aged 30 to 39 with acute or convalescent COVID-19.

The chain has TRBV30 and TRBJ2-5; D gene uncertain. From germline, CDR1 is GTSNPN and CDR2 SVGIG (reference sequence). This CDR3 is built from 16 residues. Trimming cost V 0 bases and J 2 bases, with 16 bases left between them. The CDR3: CAWSVKGSSGQETQYF. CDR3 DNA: TGTGCCTGGAGTGTTAAAGGCAGTTCAGGACAAGAGACCCAGTACTTC. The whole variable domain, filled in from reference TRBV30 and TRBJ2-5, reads SQTIHQWPATLVQPVGSPLSLECTVEGTSNPNLYWYRQAAGRGLQLLFYSVGIGQISSEVPQNLSASRPQDRQFILSSKKLLLSDSGFYLCAWSVKGSSGQETQYFGPGTRLLVL.

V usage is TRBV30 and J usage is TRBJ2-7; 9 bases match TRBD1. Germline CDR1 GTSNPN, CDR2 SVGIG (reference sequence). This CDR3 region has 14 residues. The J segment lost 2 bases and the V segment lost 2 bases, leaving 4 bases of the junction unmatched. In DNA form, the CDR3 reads TGTGCCTGGAGTAGGCGACAGGGGGCCTACGAGCAGTACTTC. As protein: CAWSRRQGAYEQYF.

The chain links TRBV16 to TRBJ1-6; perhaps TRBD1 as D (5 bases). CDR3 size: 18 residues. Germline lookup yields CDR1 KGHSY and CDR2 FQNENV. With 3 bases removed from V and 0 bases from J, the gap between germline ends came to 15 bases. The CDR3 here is CASSQRGGTTSYNSPLHF. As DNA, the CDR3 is TGTGCCAGCAGCCAGAGGGGAGGAACTACCTCCTATAATTCACCCCTCCACTTT.

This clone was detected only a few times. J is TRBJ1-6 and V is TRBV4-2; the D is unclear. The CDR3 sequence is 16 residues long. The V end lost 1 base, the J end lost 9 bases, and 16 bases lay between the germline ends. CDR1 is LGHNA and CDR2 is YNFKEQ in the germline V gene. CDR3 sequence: CASSQGSEVGGSPLHF. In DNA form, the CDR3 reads TGTGCCAGCAGCCAAGGAAGTGAGGTGGGTGGTTCACCCCTCCACTTT.

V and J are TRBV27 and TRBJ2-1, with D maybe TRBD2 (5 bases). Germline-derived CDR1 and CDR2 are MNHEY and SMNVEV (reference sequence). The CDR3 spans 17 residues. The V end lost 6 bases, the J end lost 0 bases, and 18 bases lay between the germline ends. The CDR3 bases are TGTGCCAGCAGCCCCGGGTTAGCGTCGGCCTCCTACAATGAGCAGTTCTTC. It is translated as CASSPGLASASYNEQFF.

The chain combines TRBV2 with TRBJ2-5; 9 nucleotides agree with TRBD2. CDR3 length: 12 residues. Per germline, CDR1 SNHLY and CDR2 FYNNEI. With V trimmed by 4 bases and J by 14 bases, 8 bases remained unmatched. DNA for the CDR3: TGTGCCAGCAGTGCTGGCGGGGGGGCCTCATACTTC. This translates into CASSAGGGASYF.

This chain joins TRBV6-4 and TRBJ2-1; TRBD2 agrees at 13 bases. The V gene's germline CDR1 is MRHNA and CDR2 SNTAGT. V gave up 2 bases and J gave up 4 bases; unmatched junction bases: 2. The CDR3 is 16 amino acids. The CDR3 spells CASSDQGLAGYNEQFF. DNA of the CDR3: TGTGCCAGCAGTGACCAGGGACTAGCGGGGTACAATGAGCAGTTCTTC.

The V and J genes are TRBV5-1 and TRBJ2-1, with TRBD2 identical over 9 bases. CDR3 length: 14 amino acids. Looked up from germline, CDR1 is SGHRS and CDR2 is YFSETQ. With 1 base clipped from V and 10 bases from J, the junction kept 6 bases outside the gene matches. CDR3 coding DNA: TGCGCCAGCAGCTTGACTAGCGGGCCCGTGGAGCAGTTCTTC. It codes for CASSLTSGPVEQFF.

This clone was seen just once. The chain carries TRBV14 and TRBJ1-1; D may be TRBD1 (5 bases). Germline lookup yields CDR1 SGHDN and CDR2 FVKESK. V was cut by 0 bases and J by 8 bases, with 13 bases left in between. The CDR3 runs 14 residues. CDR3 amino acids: CASSQDSGIREAFF. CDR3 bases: TGTGCCAGCAGCCAAGATTCAGGGATTAGGGAAGCTTTCTTT.

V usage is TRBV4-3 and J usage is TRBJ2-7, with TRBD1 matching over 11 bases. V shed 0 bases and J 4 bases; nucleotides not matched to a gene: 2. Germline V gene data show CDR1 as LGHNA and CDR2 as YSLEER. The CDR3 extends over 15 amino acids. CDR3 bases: TGCGCCAGCAGCCAAGATTGGGACAGGGGGTACGAGCAGTACTTC. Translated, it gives CASSQDWDRGYEQYF.

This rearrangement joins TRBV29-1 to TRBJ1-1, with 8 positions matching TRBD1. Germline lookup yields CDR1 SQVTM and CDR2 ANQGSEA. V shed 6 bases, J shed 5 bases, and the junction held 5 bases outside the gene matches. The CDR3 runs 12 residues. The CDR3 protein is CSVETGGTEAFF. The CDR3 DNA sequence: TGCAGCGTAGAAACAGGGGGTACTGAAGCTTTCTTT. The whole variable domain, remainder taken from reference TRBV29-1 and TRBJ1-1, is SAVISQKPSRDICQRGTSLTIQCQVDSQVTMMFWYRQQPGQSLTLIATANQGSEATYESGFVIDKFPISRPNLTFSTLTVSNMSPEDSSIYLCSVETGGTEAFFGQGTRLTVV.

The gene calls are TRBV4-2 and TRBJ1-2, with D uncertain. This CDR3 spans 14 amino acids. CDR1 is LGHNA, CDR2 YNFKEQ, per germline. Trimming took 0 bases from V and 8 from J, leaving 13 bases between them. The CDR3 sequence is CASSQDGRLGGYTF. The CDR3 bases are TGTGCCAGCAGCCAAGACGGGAGGCTTGGGGGCTACACCTTC.

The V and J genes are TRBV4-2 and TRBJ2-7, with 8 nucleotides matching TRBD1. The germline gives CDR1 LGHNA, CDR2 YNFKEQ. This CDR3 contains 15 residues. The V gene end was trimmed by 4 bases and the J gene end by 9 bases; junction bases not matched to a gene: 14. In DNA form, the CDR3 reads TGTGCCAGCAGCCCGCCTGAGACAGGGGTTACCGTGCAGTACTTC. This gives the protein CASSPPETGVTVQYF.

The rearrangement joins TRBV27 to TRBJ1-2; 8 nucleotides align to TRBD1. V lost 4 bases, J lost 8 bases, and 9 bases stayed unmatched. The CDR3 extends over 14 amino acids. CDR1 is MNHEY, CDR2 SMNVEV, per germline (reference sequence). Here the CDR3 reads CASSSFQGAVGYTF. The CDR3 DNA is TGTGCCAGCAGTTCGTTCCAGGGGGCGGTGGGCTACACCTTC.

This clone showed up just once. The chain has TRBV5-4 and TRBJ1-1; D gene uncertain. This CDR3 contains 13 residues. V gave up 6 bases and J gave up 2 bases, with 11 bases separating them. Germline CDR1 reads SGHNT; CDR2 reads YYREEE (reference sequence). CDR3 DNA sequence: TGTGCCAGCATGACCCTAGATAACACTGAAGCTTTCTTT. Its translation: CASMTLDNTEAFF.

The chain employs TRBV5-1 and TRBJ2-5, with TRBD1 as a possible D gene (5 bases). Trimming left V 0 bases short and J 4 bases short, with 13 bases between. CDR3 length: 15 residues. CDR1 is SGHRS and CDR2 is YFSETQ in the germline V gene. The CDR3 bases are TGCGCCAGCAGCTTGGCAGGGTCGGCGCGAGAGACCCAGTACTTC. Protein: CASSLAGSARETQYF. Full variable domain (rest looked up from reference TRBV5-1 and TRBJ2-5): KAGVTQTPRYLIKTRGQQVTLSCSPISGHRSVSWYQQTPGQGLQFLFEYFSETQRNKGNFPGRFSGRQFSNSRSEMNVSTLELGDSALYLCASSLAGSARETQYFGPGTRLLVL.

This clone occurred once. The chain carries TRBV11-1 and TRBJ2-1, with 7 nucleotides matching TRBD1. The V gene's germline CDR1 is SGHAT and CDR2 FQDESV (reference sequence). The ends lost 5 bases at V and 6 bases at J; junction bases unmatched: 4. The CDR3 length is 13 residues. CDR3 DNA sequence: TGTGCCAGCAGCAGGGACAGTTCCAATGAGCAGTTCTTC. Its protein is CASSRDSSNEQFF.

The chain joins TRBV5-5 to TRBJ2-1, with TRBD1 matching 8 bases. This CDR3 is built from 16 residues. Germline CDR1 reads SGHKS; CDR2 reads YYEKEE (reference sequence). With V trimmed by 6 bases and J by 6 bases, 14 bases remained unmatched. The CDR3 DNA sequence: TGTGCCAGCACCTACTTTCTCGGACAGGGAGTCAATGAGCAGTTCTTC. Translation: CASTYFLGQGVNEQFF.

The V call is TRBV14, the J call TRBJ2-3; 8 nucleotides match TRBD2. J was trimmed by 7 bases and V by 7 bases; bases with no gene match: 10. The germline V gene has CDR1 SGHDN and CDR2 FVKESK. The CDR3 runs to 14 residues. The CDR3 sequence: CASMGFPGGNTQYF. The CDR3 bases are TGTGCCAGCATGGGTTTTCCGGGAGGGAATACGCAGTATTTT.